The next 8 T cell receptor beta chains were all read from a single sample in a study of blood T cell repertoires in COVID-19. The assay was immunoSEQ multiplex PCR, and TCRdb's table has in-frame clones only and misses some. This sample has about 200,000 clones, with about 88% found just once. The sample taken for sequencing was peripheral blood. These receptors all stem from a man between 45 and 60 years old with COVID-19, enrolled during active disease.

The chain carries TRBV11-2 and TRBJ2-7, with a possible D match to TRBD1 (5 bases). The germline CDR1 and CDR2 sequences are SGHAT and FQNNGV. The V and J ends lost 3 bases and 2 bases respectively, with 8 bases between them. The CDR3 covers 13 residues. The CDR3 DNA reads as TGTGCCAGCAGCTTGGACACCACCTACGAGCAGTACTTC. This gives the protein CASSLDTTYEQYF.

This clone was counted a few times. The chain joins TRBV3-1 (or the pseudogene TRBV3-2) to TRBJ2-2; 9 bases fit TRBD1. CDR1 is LGHDT, CDR2 YNNKEL, per germline (reference sequence). CDR3 size: 16 residues. The ends lost 3 bases at V and 4 bases at J; junction bases unmatched: 6. The CDR3 DNA reads TGTGCCAGCAGCCATGCAGGACAGGGGATCACCGGGGAGCTGTTTTTT. It codes for CASSHAGQGITGELFF.

The chain employs TRBV18 and TRBJ1-1, with a tentative D call TRBD1 (6 bases). The V end was cut by 5 bases, the J end by 4 bases, with 14 bases between. The CDR3 contains 14 residues. CDR1 is KGHSH and CDR2 is LQKENI in the germline V gene. The CDR3 DNA reads TGTGCCAGCTCAATTGGCAGGGGTGTCACTGAAGCTTTCTTT. Protein product: CASSIGRGVTEAFF.

This clone has more than one count but fewer than ten. This chain joins TRBV2 and TRBJ2-1; 9 positions match TRBD1. V gave up 5 bases and J gave up 8 bases; unmatched junction bases: 10. Germline CDR1 is SNHLY and CDR2 is FYNNEI. The CDR3 length is 15 residues. The CDR3 DNA reads TGTGCCAGCAGTTCTACCGGGACAGGGTGGGATGAGCAGTTCTTC. It encodes CASSSTGTGWDEQFF. Drawing the rest from reference TRBV2 and TRBJ2-1, the complete variable domain is EPEVTQTPSHQVTQMGQEVILRCVPISNHLYFYWYRQILGQKVEFLVSFYNNEISEKSEIFDDQFSVERPDGSNFTLKIRSTKLEDSAMYFCASSSTGTGWDEQFFGPGTRLTVL.

The chain couples TRBV7-6 to TRBJ1-2, with a tentative D call TRBD1 (5 bases). The CDR3 contains 14 residues. Deletions cut 3 bases from V and 3 bases from J, with 11 bases between. Germline lookup yields CDR1 SGHVS and CDR2 FNYEAQ. The CDR3 region is CASSLGRGDYGYTF. For the CDR3, the DNA is TGTGCCAGCAGCTTGGGTCGGGGGGACTATGGCTACACCTTC. The variable domain in full, with the rest retrieved from reference TRBV7-6 and TRBJ1-2, is GAGVSQSPRYKVTKRGQDVALRCDPISGHVSLYWYRQALGQGPEFLTYFNYEAQQDKSGLPNDRFSAERPEGSISTLTIQRTEQRDSAMYRCASSLGRGDYGYTFGSGTRLTVV.

The chain combines TRBV4-2 with TRBJ1-5; possible D gene TRBD1, 5 bases. V lost 5 bases and J 5 bases, leaving 16 bases between the germline ends. The germline CDR1 and CDR2 sequences are LGHNA and YNFKEQ. This CDR3 is 15 amino acids long. The CDR3 region is CASSAAPRGDQPQHF. The DNA for the CDR3 is TGTGCCAGCAGCGCCGCGCCCCGGGGGGATCAGCCCCAGCATTTT.

The chain recombines TRBV4-2 with TRBJ2-3; TRBD1 might be the D (5 bases). Trimming shortened V by 0 bases and J by 14 bases, and 18 bases separated the two germline ends. Germline CDR1 reads LGHNA; CDR2 reads YNFKEQ. This CDR3 spans 14 amino acids. The CDR3 bases are TGTGCCAGCAGCCAAGATGGGGCGCCCGCCAGGGCGTATTTT. This encodes CASSQDGAPARAYF.

This chain joins TRBV20-1 and TRBJ1-1, with D possibly TRBD1 on 5 matching bases. The germline V gene has CDR1 DFQATT and CDR2 SNEGSKA (reference sequence). V was clipped by 3 bases and J by 2 bases, with 13 bases between them. The CDR3 is 14 amino acids. CDR3: CSASGRTRNTEAFF. CDR3 DNA: TGCAGTGCTAGTGGTCGGACACGCAACACTGAAGCTTTCTTT.